The 20 T cell receptor beta chains presented below share a single source sample, sequenced in a study of CD8 T cells in Susac syndrome (dated by TCRdb to about 2019). The method behind the library was the immunoSEQ multiplex PCR assay. RNA was extracted with the RNeasy kit and roughly 0.45 to 1 ug was reverse transcribed using random hexamers. Using fastp at Q25 and MiXCR, TCRdb reprocessed the public reads and kept productive beta chains. Rows with one shared CDR3 protein collapse into an entry with the most common genes and DNA. This sample lists roughly 130,000 distinct CDR3 sequences; less than 95% were detected once. The ten largest clones add up to approximately 0.12% of the sample. Sequenced material: CD4+ T cells from PBMCs. These receptors all stem from a human donor with multiple sclerosis.

The gene calls are TRBV2 and TRBJ2-1; 8 nucleotides line up with TRBD1. V lost 9 bases, J lost 10 bases, and 11 bases stayed unmatched. This CDR3 has 13 amino acids. The V gene's germline CDR1 is SNHLY and CDR2 FYNNEI. The CDR3 coding sequence is TGTGCCAGAGACGGGACAGGTAGGGGAGAGCAGTTCTTC. Encoded protein: CARDGTGRGEQFF.

The chain joins TRBV5-6 to TRBJ2-4; D is uncertain. CDR3 length: 15 amino acids. CDR1 is SGHDT and CDR2 is YYEEEE in the germline V gene. The V and J ends lost 1 base and 1 base respectively, with 9 bases between them. The CDR3 DNA reads as TGTGCCAGCAGCTTGACAGTGGGTGCCAAAAACATTCAGTACTTC. As protein: CASSLTVGAKNIQYF.

CDR3 amino acids: CASSLIPNSPLHF. CDR3 nucleotide sequence: TGTGCCAGCAGCTTAATCCCCAATTCACCCCTCCACTTT. This rearrangement joins TRBV7-9 to TRBJ1-6; D is undetermined. Trimming stripped 2 bases from V and 7 bases from J, with 6 bases between. The CDR3 runs 13 residues. In germline, CDR1 is SEHNR, CDR2 FQNEAQ (reference sequence).

The chain joins TRBV5-6 to TRBJ1-5, with 8 bases that match TRBD1. The CDR3 covers 16 residues. J gave up 0 bases and V 2 bases, and 4 bases lay outside the gene matches. Germline assignment: CDR1 SGHDT and CDR2 YYEEEE. The CDR3, as DNA: TGTGCCAGCAGCTTCGACAGGGGCAATAGCAATCAGCCCCAGCATTTT. This gives the protein CASSFDRGNSNQPQHF.

This clonotype has only one observation. The CDR3 DNA reads as TGCAGTGCTAAGGGACGGGGAGAGACCGGGGAGCTGTTTTTT. Its translation is CSAKGRGETGELFF. The chain links TRBV20-1 to TRBJ2-2; D may match TRBD1 or TRBD2 (5 bases each). V dropped 4 bases and J dropped 5 bases, with 14 bases sitting between them. The CDR3 has 14 residues. Germline V lookup: CDR1 DFQATT, CDR2 SNEGSKA (reference sequence).

For the CDR3, the DNA is TGTGCCTGGAGTGCCCTGAGGACAGCCAACTACGAGCAGTACTTC. This encodes CAWSALRTANYEQYF. The chain is built from TRBV30 and TRBJ2-7; possibly TRBD1 for D (6 bases). Germline lookup yields CDR1 GTSNPN and CDR2 SVGIG (reference sequence). Trimming cost V 1 base and J 3 bases, with 16 bases left between them. The CDR3 is 15 residues long.

The rearrangement joins TRBV18 to TRBJ2-2; 9 bases are a match to TRBD1. The germline CDR1 and CDR2 sequences are KGHSH and LQKENI. This CDR3 is built from 15 residues. J was trimmed by 4 bases and V by 3 bases; bases with no gene match: 3. DNA for the CDR3: TGTGCCAGCTCACCCGGACAGGGGCCCACCGGGGAGCTGTTTTTT. Encoded protein: CASSPGQGPTGELFF. The whole variable domain, filled in from reference TRBV18 and TRBJ2-2, reads NAGVMQNPRHLVRRRGQEARLRCSPMKGHSHVYWYRQLPEEGLKFMVYLQKENIIDESGMPKERFSAEFPKEGPSILRIQQVVRGDSAAYFCASSPGQGPTGELFFGEGSRLTVL.

The rearrangement joins TRBV19 to TRBJ1-2; no firm D call. The CDR3 contains 12 residues. Trimming removed 7 bases at V and 0 bases at J, with 6 bases between. Germline CDR1 is LNHDA and CDR2 is SQIVND (reference sequence). As DNA, the CDR3 is TGTGCCAGTACTCGGTCTAACTATGGCTACACCTTC. Translating gives CASTRSNYGYTF.

The V call is TRBV27, the J call TRBJ1-1, with a tentative D call TRBD1 (5 bases). The germline V gene encodes CDR1 MNHEY and CDR2 SMNVEV (reference sequence). The V gene lost 3 bases and the J gene lost 4 bases, with 15 bases spanning the gap. The CDR3 has 15 residues. The DNA of the CDR3 is TGTGCCAGCAGTTTTACCCATTCAGGGTCCACTGAAGCTTTCTTT. It is translated as CASSFTHSGSTEAFF.

The chain employs TRBV30 and TRBJ2-3; weak D call: TRBD1 (6 bases). This CDR3 is built from 14 residues. CDR1 and CDR2 from the germline V gene are GTSNPN and SVGIG (reference sequence). V was trimmed by 0 bases and J by 6 bases, leaving 13 bases between them. The CDR3 DNA follows: TGTGCCTGGAGTGTGACAGGTCAGGGGGATACGCAGTATTTT. It specifies CAWSVTGQGDTQYF.

The chain combines TRBV3-1 with TRBJ1-4; the D is unclear. CDR3 length: 13 residues. Trimming removed 1 base from V and 8 bases from J, with 8 bases in between. CDR1 and CDR2 from the germline V gene are LGHDT and YNNKEL (reference sequence). CDR3 sequence: CASSQVPGEKLFF. CDR3 in DNA: TGTGCCAGCAGCCAAGTACCAGGAGAAAAACTGTTTTTT.

The chain recombines TRBV19 with TRBJ2-7; 10 bases line up with TRBD2. Germline V gene lookup returns CDR1 LNHDA and CDR2 SQIVND (reference sequence). With 7 bases clipped from V and 5 bases from J, the junction kept 8 bases outside the gene matches. The CDR3 consists of 14 residues. Written as DNA, the CDR3 is TGTGCCAGTACCGGGCTAGCGGGAGCGGACGAGCAGTACTTC. Translation gives CASTGLAGADEQYF.

The chain has TRBV29-1 and TRBJ1-2; the D is unclear. This CDR3 is 13 amino acids long. Germline lookup yields CDR1 SQVTM and CDR2 ANQGSEA. Trimming removed 1 base from V and 6 bases from J, with 12 bases in between. The CDR3 protein is CSVEASRGDGYTF. DNA for the CDR3: TGCAGCGTTGAAGCTTCGAGAGGTGATGGCTACACCTTC. The full variable domain, with the rest looked up from reference TRBV29-1 and TRBJ1-2, is SAVISQKPSRDICQRGTSLTIQCQVDSQVTMMFWYRQQPGQSLTLIATANQGSEATYESGFVIDKFPISRPNLTFSTLTVSNMSPEDSSIYLCSVEASRGDGYTFGSGTRLTVV.

The CDR3 bases are TGTGCCAGTTCACAGGGGGAAGGGTACTATGGCTACACCTTC. Amino acid sequence: CASSQGEGYYGYTF. The chain carries TRBV25-1 and TRBJ1-2, with 8 bases that match TRBD1. V gave up 9 bases and J gave up 3 bases; unmatched junction bases: 9. The germline CDR1 and CDR2 sequences are MGHDK and SYGVNS. CDR3 length: 14 amino acids.

The CDR3 bases are TGTGCCACCAGTGATACAGGCTACACCTTC. Protein sequence: CATSDTGYTF. This rearrangement joins TRBV24-1 to TRBJ1-2; D ambiguous. This CDR3 region has 10 residues. CDR1 and CDR2 from the germline V gene are KGHDR and SFDVKD. V was pared by 3 bases and J by 8 bases, with 3 bases between.

The chain carries TRBV29-1 and TRBJ1-5, with D unresolved. The CDR3 loop spans 13 amino acids. Germline V lookup: CDR1 SQVTM, CDR2 ANQGSEA. With 4 bases removed from V and 4 bases from J, the gap between germline ends came to 11 bases. CDR3 sequence: CSVVFGHNQPQHF. The CDR3 DNA follows: TGCAGCGTTGTGTTTGGGCATAATCAGCCCCAGCATTTT.

The gene calls are TRBV14 and TRBJ2-5, with D uncertain. V was pared by 2 bases and J by 4 bases, with 5 bases between. Germline V CDR1 and CDR2: SGHDN, FVKESK. The CDR3 is made up of 12 amino acids. CDR3 nucleotides: TGTGCCAGCAGCCAATCTTCAGAGACCCAGTACTTC. Amino acid sequence: CASSQSSETQYF.

This clonotype has a single count. The chain employs TRBV30 and TRBJ1-1; perhaps TRBD1 as D (5 bases). The germline V gene has CDR1 GTSNPN and CDR2 SVGIG (reference sequence). V shed 5 bases and J shed 3 bases, with 10 bases lying between them. This CDR3 has 12 residues. DNA for the CDR3: TGTGCCTGGGCCAGGGAGGACACTGAAGCTTTCTTT. Translation: CAWAREDTEAFF.

The rearrangement links TRBV3-1 to TRBJ2-7; maybe TRBD2 (5 bases). Germline lookup yields CDR1 LGHDT and CDR2 YNNKEL (reference sequence). The CDR3 is 12 residues long. V lost 8 bases and J lost 4, with 12 bases in between. In DNA, the CDR3 is TGTGCCAGCCGGGGTCTCCTGTACGAGCAGTACTTC. This gives the protein CASRGLLYEQYF.

CDR3 sequence: CASTSGDTDTQYF. The CDR3 DNA is TGTGCCAGCACCTCAGGGGACACAGATACGCAGTATTTT. The gene calls are TRBV4-2 and TRBJ2-3, with a tentative D call TRBD1 (6 bases). The germline V gene has CDR1 LGHNA and CDR2 YNFKEQ. V gave up 7 bases and J gave up 2 bases, with 10 bases separating them. This CDR3 spans 13 amino acids.